The source of this TCR beta chain is a study of T cell clones after liver transplantation. Trimming took 5 bases from V and 4 from J; bases not matched to a gene: 6. The CDR3 has 15 amino acids. Germline loops: CDR1 SEHNR, CDR2 FQNEAQ (reference sequence). Some clones are missing from TCRdb's copy, which holds only in-frame ones; the method was immunoSEQ multiplex PCR. The profile shows some 60,000 clones, 71% of them singletons. Material: CD4+ T cells from blood, obtained before liver transplant. The chain has TRBV7-9 and TRBJ2-2; 8 bases line up with TRBD1. The TCR was taken from a human donor who received a liver transplant. This chain's CDR3 is CASSPRGLGTGELFF. CDR3 in DNA: TGTGCCAGCAGCCCCAGGGGGCTCGGCACCGGGGAGCTGTTTTTT.